This TCR beta chain came from a study of shared clonotypes between healthy human individuals. The V gene's germline CDR1 is SGDLS and CDR2 YYNGEE. The V and J ends lost 2 bases and 3 bases, in that order; junction bases with no gene match: 8. The CDR3 runs to 16 residues. The data were produced by immunoSEQ multiplex PCR, yet TCRdb's version contains in-frame clones alone and is incomplete. The table includes 600,000 to 700,000 clones, roughly 73% detected once. This chain connects TRBV9 to TRBJ1-1; 9 bases are shared with TRBD1. This clonotype originated in a woman between 25 and 40 years old in good health. The material sequenced was memory CD4+ T cells sorted from blood. Described subset: CD45RA-negative fraction. The CDR3 sequence is CASSVQPGQGDTEAFF. The CDR3 coding sequence is TGTGCCAGCAGCGTGCAACCGGGACAGGGCGACACTGAAGCTTTCTTT.